The present entry profiles one T cell receptor (beta chain) with its context. Antigen unknown. This entry belongs to a study of T cells expressing NK-cell markers. Study background: The study drew TCR beta repertoires from sorted CD3+CD56+NKG2C+, CD3+CD56+NKG2C- and CD3+CD56-NKG2C+ T cells.

For TCR beta, cDNA was produced by 5'RACE template switching with UMIs. TCRdb re-called the 5' RACE reads, yielding one record per CDR3 amino acid sequence without DNA. Reported are some 410,000 distinct CDR3 sequences; the ten largest clones contain 6% to 8%. CDR3 length: 17 amino acids. CDR1 and CDR2 from the germline V gene are GTSNPN and SVGIG (reference sequence). Regarding the study as a whole: Dominant NKG2C+ clonotypes were found to form roughly 1.0-7.0% of CD8+ T cells in a handful of donors. One observes that, in a handful of donors, these clonotypes were also the leading ones within the CD3+CD56-NKG2C+ fraction.

Sequenced input: blood T cells: a sorted CD56 or NKG2C T cell subset, CD4+ or CD8+ T cells, or bulk PBMC T cells (not recorded which). This chain connects TRBV30 to TRBJ1-4; lacking DNA, the TRBD1 call made by TCRdb goes unchecked. The clonotype originates from a woman aged 18 to 75 in good health. The CDR3 sequence is CAWSAPHPGPTNEKLFF. Filled out from reference TRBV30 and TRBJ1-4, the complete variable domain reads SQTIHQWPATLVQPVGSPLSLECTVEGTSNPNLYWYRQAAGRGLQLLFYSVGIGQISSEVPQNLSASRPQDRQFILSSKKLLLSDSGFYLCAWSAPHPGPTNEKLFFGSGTQLSVL.